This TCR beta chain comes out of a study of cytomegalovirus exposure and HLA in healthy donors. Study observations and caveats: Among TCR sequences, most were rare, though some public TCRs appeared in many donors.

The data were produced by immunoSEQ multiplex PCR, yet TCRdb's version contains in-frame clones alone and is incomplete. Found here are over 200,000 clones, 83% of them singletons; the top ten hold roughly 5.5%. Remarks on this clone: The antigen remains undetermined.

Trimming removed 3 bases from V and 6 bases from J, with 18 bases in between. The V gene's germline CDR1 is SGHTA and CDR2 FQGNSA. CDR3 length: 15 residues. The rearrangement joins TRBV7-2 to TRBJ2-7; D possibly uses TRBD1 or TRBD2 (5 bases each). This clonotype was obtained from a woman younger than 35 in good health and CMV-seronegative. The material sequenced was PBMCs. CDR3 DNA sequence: TGTGCCAGCAGCTTCCCCGGGACGGGGAGATCCGAGCAGTACTTC. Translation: CASSFPGTGRSEQYF.